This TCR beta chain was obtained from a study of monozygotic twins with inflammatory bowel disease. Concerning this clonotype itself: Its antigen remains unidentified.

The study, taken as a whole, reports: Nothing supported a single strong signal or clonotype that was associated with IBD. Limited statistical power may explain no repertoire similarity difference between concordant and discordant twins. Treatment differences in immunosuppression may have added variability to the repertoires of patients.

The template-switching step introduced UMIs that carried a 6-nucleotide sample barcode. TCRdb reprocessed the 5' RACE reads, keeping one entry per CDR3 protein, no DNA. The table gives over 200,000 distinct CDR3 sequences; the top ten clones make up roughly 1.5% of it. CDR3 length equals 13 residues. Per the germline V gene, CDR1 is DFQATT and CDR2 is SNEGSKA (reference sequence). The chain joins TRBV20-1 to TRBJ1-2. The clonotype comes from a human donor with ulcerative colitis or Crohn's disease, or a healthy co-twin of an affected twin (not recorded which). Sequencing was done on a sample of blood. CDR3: CSARGGAAYGYTF.